The T cell receptor beta chain under discussion was sequenced for a study of blood T cell repertoires in COVID-19. Study details: T cells, B-cell-depleted T cells, or PBMCs supplied cDNA or gDNA.

The germline CDR1 and CDR2 sequences are WNHNN and SYGVQD (reference sequence). The CDR3 has 13 residues. The ends were cut back, 0 bases at V and 8 bases at J, with 10 bases in the middle. Seattle participants joined during active infection and were tracked over time. Authors' processing steps: By means of reference gene primer amplification, nucleated cell counts were estimated. Profiled with immunoSEQ multiplex PCR; TCRdb holds only in-frame clones, not every one. The DNA was the basis for D and trimming; V, J and clone size are from that table. The sample holds about 370,000 clones, 70% to 90% seen once.

The sequencing sample was made of peripheral blood. The chain employs TRBV10-1 and TRBJ1-2; D not resolved. This receptor was identified in a woman between 25 and 40 years old with COVID-19, enrolled during active disease. The CDR3 here is CASSESRFSGYTF. In nucleotides, the CDR3 is TGCGCCAGCAGTGAGTCTCGTTTTAGCGGCTACACCTTC.